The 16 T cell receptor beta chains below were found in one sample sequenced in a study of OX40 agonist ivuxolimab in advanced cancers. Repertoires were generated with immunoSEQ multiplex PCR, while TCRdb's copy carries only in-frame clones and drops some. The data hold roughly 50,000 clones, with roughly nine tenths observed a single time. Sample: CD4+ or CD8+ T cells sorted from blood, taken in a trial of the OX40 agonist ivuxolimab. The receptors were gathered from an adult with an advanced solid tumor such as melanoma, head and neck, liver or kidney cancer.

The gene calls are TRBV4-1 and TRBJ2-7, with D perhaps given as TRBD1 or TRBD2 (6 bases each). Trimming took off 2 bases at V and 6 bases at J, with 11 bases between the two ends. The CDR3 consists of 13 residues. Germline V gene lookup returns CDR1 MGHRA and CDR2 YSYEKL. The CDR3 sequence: CASSQTEGGEQYF. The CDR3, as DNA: TGCGCCAGCAGCCAAACAGAGGGGGGCGAGCAGTACTTC.

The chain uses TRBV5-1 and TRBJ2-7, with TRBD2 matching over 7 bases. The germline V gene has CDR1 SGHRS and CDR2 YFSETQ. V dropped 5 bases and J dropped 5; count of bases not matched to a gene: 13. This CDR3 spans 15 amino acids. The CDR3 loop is CASSGRWEGLDEQYF. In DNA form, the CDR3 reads TGCGCCAGCAGTGGTCGTTGGGAGGGTCTGGACGAGCAGTACTTC.

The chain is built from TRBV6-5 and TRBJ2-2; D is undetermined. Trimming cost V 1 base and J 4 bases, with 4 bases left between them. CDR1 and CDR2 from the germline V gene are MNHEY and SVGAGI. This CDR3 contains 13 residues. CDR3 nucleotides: TGTGCCAGCAGTTACTGGAGCACCGGGGAGCTGTTTTTT. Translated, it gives CASSYWSTGELFF.

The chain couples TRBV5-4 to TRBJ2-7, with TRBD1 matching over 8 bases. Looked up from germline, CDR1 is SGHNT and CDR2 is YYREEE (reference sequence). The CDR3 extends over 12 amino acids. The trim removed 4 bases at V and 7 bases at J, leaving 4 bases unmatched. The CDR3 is CASSTRGLEQYF. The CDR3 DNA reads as TGTGCCAGCAGCACCAGGGGGCTTGAGCAGTACTTC. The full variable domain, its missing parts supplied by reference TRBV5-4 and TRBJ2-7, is ETGVTQSPTHLIKTRGQQVTLRCSSQSGHNTVSWYQQALGQGPQFIFQYYREEENGRGNFPPRFSGLQFPNYSSELNVNALELDDSALYLCASSTRGLEQYFGPGTRLTVT.

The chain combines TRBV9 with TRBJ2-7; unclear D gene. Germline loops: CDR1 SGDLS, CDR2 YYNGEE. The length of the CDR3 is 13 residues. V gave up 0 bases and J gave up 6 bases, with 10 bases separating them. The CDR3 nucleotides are TGTGCCAGCAGCGTAGGCAGGTGGGGCGAGCAGTACTTC. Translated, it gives CASSVGRWGEQYF.

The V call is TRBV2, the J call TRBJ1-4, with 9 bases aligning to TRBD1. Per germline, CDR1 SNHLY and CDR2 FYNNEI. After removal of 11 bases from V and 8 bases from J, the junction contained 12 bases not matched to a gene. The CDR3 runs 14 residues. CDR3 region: CAASSGQGAEKLFF. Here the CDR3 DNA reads TGTGCCGCATCCTCGGGACAGGGTGCCGAAAAACTGTTTTTT.

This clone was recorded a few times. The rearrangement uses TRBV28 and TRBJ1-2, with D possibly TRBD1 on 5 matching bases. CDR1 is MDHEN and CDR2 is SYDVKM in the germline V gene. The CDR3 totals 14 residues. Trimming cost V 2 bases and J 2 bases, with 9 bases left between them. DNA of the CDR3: TGTGCCAGCAGTTTACAGGGTTGGAACTATGGCTACACCTTC. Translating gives CASSLQGWNYGYTF.

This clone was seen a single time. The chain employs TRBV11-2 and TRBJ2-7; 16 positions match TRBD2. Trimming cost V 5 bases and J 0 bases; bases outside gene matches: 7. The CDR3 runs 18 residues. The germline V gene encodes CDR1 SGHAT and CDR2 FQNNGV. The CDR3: CASSAGLAGGLSSYEQYV. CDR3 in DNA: TGTGCCAGCAGCGCGGGACTAGCGGGGGGGCTAAGCTCCTACGAGCAGTACGTC.

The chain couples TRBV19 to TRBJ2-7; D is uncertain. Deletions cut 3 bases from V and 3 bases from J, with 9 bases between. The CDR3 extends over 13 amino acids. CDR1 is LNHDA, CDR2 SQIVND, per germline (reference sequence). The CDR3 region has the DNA TGTGCCAGTAGTATGAGTCGCGGCTACGAGCAGTACTTC. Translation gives CASSMSRGYEQYF.

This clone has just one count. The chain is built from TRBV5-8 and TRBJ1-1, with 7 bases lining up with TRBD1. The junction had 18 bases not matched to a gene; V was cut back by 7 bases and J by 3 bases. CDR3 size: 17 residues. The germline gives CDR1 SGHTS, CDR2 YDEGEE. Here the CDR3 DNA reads TGTGCCAGCCCGGGACAGCGGTTGAGGGTGAAGGACACTGAAGCTTTCTTT. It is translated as CASPGQRLRVKDTEAFF.

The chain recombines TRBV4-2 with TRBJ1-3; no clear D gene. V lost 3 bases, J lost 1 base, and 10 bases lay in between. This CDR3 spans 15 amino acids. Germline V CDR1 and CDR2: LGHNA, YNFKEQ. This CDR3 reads CASSQLSNSGNTIYF. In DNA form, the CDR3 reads TGTGCCAGCAGCCAGCTTAGCAATTCTGGAAACACCATATATTTT.

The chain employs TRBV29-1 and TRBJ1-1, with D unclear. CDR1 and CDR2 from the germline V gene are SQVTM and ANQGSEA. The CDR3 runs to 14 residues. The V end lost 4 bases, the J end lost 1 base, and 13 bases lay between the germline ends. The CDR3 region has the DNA TGCAGCGTTGCCCCCATGGAGTGGAACACTGAAGCTTTCTTT. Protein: CSVAPMEWNTEAFF. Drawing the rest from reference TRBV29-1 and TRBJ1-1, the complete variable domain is SAVISQKPSRDICQRGTSLTIQCQVDSQVTMMFWYRQQPGQSLTLIATANQGSEATYESGFVIDKFPISRPNLTFSTLTVSNMSPEDSSIYLCSVAPMEWNTEAFFGQGTRLTVV.

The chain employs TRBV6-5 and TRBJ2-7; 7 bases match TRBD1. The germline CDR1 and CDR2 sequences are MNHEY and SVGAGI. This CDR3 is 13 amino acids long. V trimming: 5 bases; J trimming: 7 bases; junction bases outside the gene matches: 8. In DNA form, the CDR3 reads TGTGCCAGCAGTCCGCAGGGGGTGAGGGAGCAGTACGTC. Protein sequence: CASSPQGVREQYV.

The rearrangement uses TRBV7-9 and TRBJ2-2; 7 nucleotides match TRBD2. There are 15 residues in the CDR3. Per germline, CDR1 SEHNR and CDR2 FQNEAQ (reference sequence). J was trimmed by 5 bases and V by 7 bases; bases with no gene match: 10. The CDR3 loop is CASTPEGGRTGELFF. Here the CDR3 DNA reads TGTGCCAGCACCCCGGAGGGCGGGAGAACCGGGGAGCTGTTTTTT.

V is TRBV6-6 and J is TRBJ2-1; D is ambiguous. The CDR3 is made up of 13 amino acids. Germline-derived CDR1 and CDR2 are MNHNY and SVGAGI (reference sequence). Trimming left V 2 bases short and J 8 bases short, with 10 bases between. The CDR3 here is CASSYVEEDEQFF. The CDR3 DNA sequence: TGTGCCAGCAGTTACGTCGAAGAGGATGAGCAGTTCTTC.

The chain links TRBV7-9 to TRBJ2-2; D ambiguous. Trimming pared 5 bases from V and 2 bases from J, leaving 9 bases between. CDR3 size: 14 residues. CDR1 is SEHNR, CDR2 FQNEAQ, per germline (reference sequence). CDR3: CASSNSPNTGELFF. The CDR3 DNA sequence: TGTGCCAGCAGCAACTCTCCAAACACCGGGGAGCTGTTTTTT.